This T cell receptor (beta chain) was identified during a study of T cell responses to AZD1222 COVID-19 vaccine. In germline, CDR1 is SGHRS, CDR2 YFSETQ. V gave up 2 bases and J gave up 0 bases, with 8 bases separating them. The CDR3 extends over 14 amino acids. The assay was immunoSEQ multiplex PCR, and TCRdb's table has in-frame clones only and misses some. The sample holds 100,000 or so clones, 82% seen once. This chain joins TRBV5-1 and TRBJ1-1; no firm D call. This receptor was obtained from an adult in good health. Material: peripheral blood, obtained on day 0 of AZD1222 vaccination. CDR3 DNA sequence: TGCGCCAGCAGCTTAACAGCTGTGAACACTGAAGCTTTCTTT. This gives the protein CASSLTAVNTEAFF. The variable domain in full, completed from reference TRBV5-1 and TRBJ1-1, reads KAGVTQTPRYLIKTRGQQVTLSCSPISGHRSVSWYQQTPGQGLQFLFEYFSETQRNKGNFPGRFSGRQFSNSRSEMNVSTLELGDSALYLCASSLTAVNTEAFFGQGTRLTVV.